This T cell receptor beta chain was obtained from a study of identifying expanded T cells in peripheral blood. Trimming pared 5 bases from V and 4 bases from J, leaving 20 bases between. The CDR3 runs to 16 residues. Germline assignment: CDR1 SGHVS and CDR2 FNYEAQ. Collection occurred without any documented infections or immune events in donors. The table came from immunoSEQ multiplex PCR; TCRdb's copy has only in-frame clones and leaves some out. The sample consists of more than 55,000 clones, 80% to 90% of them appearing once. The sequenced material came from blood. The TCR originated in a person aged 18 to 69 in good health. The rearrangement links TRBV7-6 to TRBJ1-1; D is perhaps TRBD1 (5 bases). In DNA, the CDR3 is TGTGCCAGCAGCCTCCTGAGGGGAGGGAGTAGCACTGAAGCTTTCTTT. It specifies CASSLLRGGSSTEAFF.